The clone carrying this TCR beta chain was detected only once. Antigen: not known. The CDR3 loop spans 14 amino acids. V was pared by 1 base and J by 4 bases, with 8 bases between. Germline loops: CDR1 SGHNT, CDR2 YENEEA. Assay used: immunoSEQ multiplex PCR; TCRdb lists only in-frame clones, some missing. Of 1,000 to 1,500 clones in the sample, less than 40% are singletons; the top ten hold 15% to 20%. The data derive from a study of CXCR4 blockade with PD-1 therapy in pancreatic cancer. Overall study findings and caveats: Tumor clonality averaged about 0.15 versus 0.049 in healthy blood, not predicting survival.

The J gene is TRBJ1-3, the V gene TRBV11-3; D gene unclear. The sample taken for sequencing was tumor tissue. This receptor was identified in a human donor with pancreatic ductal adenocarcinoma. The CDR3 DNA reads TGTGCCAGCAGCTTAGGGGCAGAAGGAAACACCATATATTTT. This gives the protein CASSLGAEGNTIYF.